Here is one T cell receptor (beta chain) with its context. A primer matching the constant region was used to make TCR beta cDNA from approximately 520 ng of total RNA. Slightly modified ARM-PCR, run as three nested multiplex PCR rounds, produced the TCR beta libraries. TRBV1-TRBV30 forward and Cbeta reverse primers drove the first two roughly 11-cycle rounds. TCRdb passed the multiplex PCR reads through MiXCR, listing each CDR3 protein once. The sample comprises almost 200,000 distinct CDR3 sequences, around three fifths of which are singletons, and roughly 7% rests with the top ten. V lost 5 bases and J 2 bases, leaving 11 bases between the germline ends. The CDR3 extends over 13 amino acids. The germline gives CDR1 SGHKS, CDR2 YYEKEE (reference sequence). Germline DNA was also extracted, while the blood RNA originated from unsorted whole blood. This sample was taken from a study of tumor-infiltrating lymphocytes in primary liver carcinoma.

What was sequenced was peripheral blood. The chain links TRBV5-5 to TRBJ2-7; no definite D call. The clonotype originates from a woman aged 60-70 years with primary liver carcinoma and hepatitis B virus infection. The CDR3 sequence: CASSRNSTYEQYF. The CDR3 coding sequence is TGTGCCAGCAGTAGGAACAGTACCTACGAGCAGTACTTC.